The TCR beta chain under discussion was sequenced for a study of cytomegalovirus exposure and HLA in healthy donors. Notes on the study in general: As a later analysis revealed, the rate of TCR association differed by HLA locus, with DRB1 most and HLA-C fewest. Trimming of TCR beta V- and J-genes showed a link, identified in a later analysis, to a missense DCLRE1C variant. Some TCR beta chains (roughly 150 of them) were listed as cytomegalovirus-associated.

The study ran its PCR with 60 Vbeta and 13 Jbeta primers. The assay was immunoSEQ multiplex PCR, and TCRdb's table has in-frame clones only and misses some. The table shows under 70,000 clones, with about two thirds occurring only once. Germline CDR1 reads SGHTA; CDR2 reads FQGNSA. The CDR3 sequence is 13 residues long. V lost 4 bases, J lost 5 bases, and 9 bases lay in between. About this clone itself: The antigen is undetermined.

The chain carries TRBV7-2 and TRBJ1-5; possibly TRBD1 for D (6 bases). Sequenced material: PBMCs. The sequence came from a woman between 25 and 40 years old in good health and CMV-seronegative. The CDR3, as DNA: TGTGCCAGCAGCTCGTACAGGGATCAGCCCCAGCATTTT. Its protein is CASSSYRDQPQHF. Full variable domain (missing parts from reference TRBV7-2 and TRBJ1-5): GAGVSQSPSNKVTEKGKDVELRCDPISGHTALYWYRQSLGQGLEFLIYFQGNSAPDKSGLPSDRFSAERTGGSVSTLTIQRTQQEDSAVYLCASSSYRDQPQHFGDGTRLSIL.